This is a list of T cell receptor beta chains from one sample in a study of metastatic and nonmetastatic thyroid tumors. Through MiXCR, TCRdb re-clonotyped the PCR reads. The sample shows 20,000 or so clones, around 29% of them seen only once. Sequenced sample: blood. The receptors derive from a female donor with papillary thyroid cancer or a benign thyroid nodule (not recorded which). Some clones in this sample may be carry-over from other donors' samples. The CDR3 runs from the conserved cysteine through the conserved F or W. A D gene is named only where the DNA matches it firmly. Size is omitted from some rows. Given values are once, few, many or a class for expanded clones.

d_gene | abundance | j_gene | v_gene | CDR3nt | CDR3aa
. | once | TRBJ2-2 | TRBV11-2 | TGTGCCAGCAGGCCACTTGGGTTGACAGGGAACACCGGGGAGCTGTTTTTT | CASRPLGLTGNTGELFF
. | once | TRBJ1-5 | TRBV30 | TGTGCCTGGAGTGTTCCGAGAGGAAGAGGCAATCAGCCCCAGCATTTT | CAWSVPRGRGNQPQHF
TRBD1 | many | TRBJ2-5 | TRBV7-8 | TGTGCCAGCAGCCCGACAGGGGGGACGGCCCAGTACTTC | CASSPTGGTAQYF
TRBD1 | few | TRBJ1-2 | TRBV12-3/TRBV12-4 | TGTGCCAGCAGTTTTGGGCAGGGGGCAGGTGGCTACACCTTC | CASSFGQGAGGYTF
. | . | TRBJ1-1 | TRBV5-1 | TGCGCCAGCAGCTTGGTAGGGTATCTCTCAGGTGAAGCTTTCTTT | CASSLVGYLSGEAFF
TRBD2 | . | TRBJ2-3 | TRBV15 | TGTGCCACCAGCACGACGGGACTAGAAGGATTTGATACGCAGTATTTT | CATSTTGLEGFDTQYF
TRBD1 | . | TRBJ2-2 | TRBV24-1 | TGTGCCACCAGTGAGCTCGGGACAGAGGGTTCCGGGGAGCTGTTTTTT | CATSELGTEGSGELFF
. | medium-sized | TRBJ2-2 | TRBV6-1 | TGTGCCAGCAGAGACTATAACACCGGGGAGCTGTTTTTT | CASRDYNTGELFF
. | . | TRBJ2-2 | TRBV28 | TGTGCCAGCAGTTCCTGGCGGGGGCTTACCGGGGAGCTGTTTTTT | CASSSWRGLTGELFF
. | . | TRBJ2-3 | TRBV3-1 | TGTGCCAGCAGCCAACAGGGTCCAGATACGCAGTATTTT | CASSQQGPDTQYF
TRBD2 | . | TRBJ2-7 | TRBV7-2 | TGTGCCAGCAGCTTAGCGCCCAGCGGGAGTGTCTACGAGCAGTACTTC | CASSLAPSGSVYEQYF
. | . | TRBJ2-7 | TRBV7-9 | TGTGCCAGCAGCTTACGGATATCCTACGAGCAGTACTTC | CASSLRISYEQYF
. | . | TRBJ2-1 | TRBV11-2 | TGTGCCAGCAGCTCCCCTCGGGATGAAGCCTACAATGAGCAGTTCTTC | CASSSPRDEAYNEQFF
TRBD1 | . | TRBJ2-5 | TRBV5-1 | TGCGCCAGCAGCTTGGGACAGACAGGGTTGGAGACCCAGTACTTC | CASSLGQTGLETQYF
. | medium-sized | TRBJ1-3 | TRBV5-5 | TGTGCCAGCAGCCCAACCCGGGTACCCCCGACGGACACCATATATTTT | CASSPTRVPPTDTIYF
. | many | TRBJ1-2 | TRBV16 | TGTGCCAGCAGCCAATGGGTCCAGCCCTCTAACTATGGCTACACCTTC | CASSQWVQPSNYGYTF
TRBD1 | once | TRBJ1-3 | TRBV3-1 | TGTGCCAGCAGCCGGCGGACAGGGTCAGGAAACACCATATATTTT | CASSRRTGSGNTIYF
TRBD1 | . | TRBJ2-6 | TRBV20-1 | TGCAGTGCTCCTACCGGGACAGGGGGCTCTGGGGCCAACGTCCTGACTTTC | CSAPTGTGGSGANVLTF
. | many | TRBJ1-1 | TRBV18 | TGTGCCAGCTCACCAGATTCAGCGGGGGAAGCTTTCTTT | CASSPDSAGEAFF
TRBD2 | . | TRBJ2-3 | TRBV13 | TGTGCCAGCAGCTTAGTTACTGGGGGGGGCACAGATACGCAGTATTTT | CASSLVTGGGTDTQYF
TRBD2 | . | TRBJ2-7 | TRBV12-3/TRBV12-4 | TGTGCCAGCAGACGAACTAGCGAACCCTCCTACGAGCAGTACTTC | CASRRTSEPSYEQYF
. | . | TRBJ2-2 | TRBV20-1 | TGCAGTGCTAGAGATCGGAGACAGATATACACCGGGGAGCTGTTTTTT | CSARDRRQIYTGELFF
. | . | TRBJ2-7 | TRBV5-1 | TGCTCCAACAGCTTGGCTAGCGTCGAGCAGTACTTC | CSNSLASVEQYF
TRBD1 | medium-sized | TRBJ1-1 | TRBV19 | TGTGCCAGTAGTTCTGGACAGGGGGCTTTTGAAGCTTTCTTT | CASSSGQGAFEAFF
. | . | TRBJ1-6 | TRBV27 | TGTGCCAGCAGTCTCCGGGACATGGTCTCACCCCTCCACTTT | CASSLRDMVSPLHF
. | . | TRBJ2-2 | TRBV6-1 | TGTGCCAGCAGTGGGCCGCGAAGGACAGCGAACACCGGGGAGCTGTTTTTT | CASSGPRRTANTGELFF
TRBD2 | many | TRBJ2-3 | TRBV6-1 | TGTGCCAGCAGTGTGTTAGCGGGAGGTACAGATACGCAGTATTTT | CASSVLAGGTDTQYF
. | medium-sized | TRBJ2-7 | TRBV10-3 | TGTGCCATCAGTGAACCTAAAAGCGACGAGCAGTACTTC | CAISEPKSDEQYF
. | few | TRBJ2-2 | TRBV5-6 | TGTGCCAGCGCTTCAGGGTTGTTCACCGGGGAGCTGTTTTTT | CASASGLFTGELFF
TRBD1 | . | TRBJ1-1 | TRBV9 | TGTGCCAGCAGCTTGACTCCGGGACAGGGGGGAACTGAAGCTTTCTTT | CASSLTPGQGGTEAFF
TRBD2 | many | TRBJ2-3 | TRBV6-4 | TGTGCCAGCACCACAGGACTAGCGGGAGGGCCGGGATGGGAAGATACGCAGTATTTT | CASTTGLAGGPGWEDTQYF
. | medium-sized | TRBJ2-7 | TRBV30 | TGTGCCGGGTCCCAGATCTCGAGCGAGCAGTACTTC | CAGSQISSEQYF
. | . | TRBJ2-2 | TRBV6-1 | TGTGCCAGCAGACGGACTCTCTCGAACACCGGGGAGCTGTTTTTT | CASRRTLSNTGELFF
TRBD1 | . | TRBJ1-2 | TRBV20-1 | TGCAGTGCTAGAGCGGACAGGGTTGACTATGGCTACACCTTC | CSARADRVDYGYTF
TRBD1 | . | TRBJ2-7 | TRBV12-3/TRBV12-4 | TGTGCCAGCAGTACGGACAGGGGACCCTACGAGCAGTACTTC | CASSTDRGPYEQYF
. | medium-sized | TRBJ1-2 | TRBV24-1 | TGTGCCACCAGCCGGGGAGGTAACTATGGCTACACCTTC | CATSRGGNYGYTF
. | . | TRBJ2-7 | TRBV20-1 | TGCAGTGCTAGAGCCCCTCGAGTAGCCGAAAGCTCCTACGAGCAGTACTTC | CSARAPRVAESSYEQYF
. | . | TRBJ2-7 | TRBV20-1 | TGCAGTGCTCGGAGGAGGGTAGAATACGAGCAGTACTTC | CSARRRVEYEQYF
. | . | TRBJ1-2 | TRBV6-1 | TGTGCCAGCAGTCCGGGACCTAACTATGGCTACACCTTC | CASSPGPNYGYTF
. | . | TRBJ1-2 | TRBV30 | TGTGCCTGGAGTGCGGGATTTGAGGTTGGCTACACCTTC | CAWSAGFEVGYTF
TRBD1 | . | TRBJ1-1 | TRBV6-1 | TGTGCCAGCACCCACGGGACAGGGGTCACTGAAGCTTTCTTT | CASTHGTGVTEAFF
. | few | TRBJ2-7 | TRBV6-5 | TGTGCCAGCAGTTACTCCCGGACAGTTTTCTACGAGCAGTACTTC | CASSYSRTVFYEQYF
TRBD1 | many | TRBJ1-6 | TRBV7-2 | TGTGCCAGCAGCCCTGGACAGGTCATGAATTCACCCCTCCACTTT | CASSPGQVMNSPLHF
TRBD1 | many | TRBJ1-1 | TRBV7-8 | TGTGCCAGCAGCTTAGAGGGACAGGGACTGAGGACTTTCTTT | CASSLEGQGLRTFF
TRBD1 | . | TRBJ1-2 | TRBV30 | TGTGCCTGGGTACCGGGACAGGGTTATGGCTACACCTTC | CAWVPGQGYGYTF
TRBD1 | few | TRBJ1-2 | TRBV24-1 | TGTGCCACCAGTGACCCACGCGACAGGGCGAACTATGGCTACACCTTC | CATSDPRDRANYGYTF
. | few | TRBJ2-7 | TRBV19 | TGTGCCAGTAGTTTCCGGGAACCCTACGAGCAGTACTTC | CASSFREPYEQYF
. | many | TRBJ2-1 | TRBV10-1 | TGCGCCAGCAGTGTAGGGGGGGCCGGTAATGAGCAGTTCTTC | CASSVGGAGNEQFF
TRBD2 | medium-sized | TRBJ2-1 | TRBV27 | TGTGCCAGCAGTTTATCACCGACTAGCGGGAGTCACAATGAGCAGTTCTTC | CASSLSPTSGSHNEQFF
. | many | TRBJ2-7 | TRBV25-1 | TGTGCCAGCAGTGAACCTTTGGGGAAAGGGTCCTACGAGCAGTACTTC | CASSEPLGKGSYEQYF